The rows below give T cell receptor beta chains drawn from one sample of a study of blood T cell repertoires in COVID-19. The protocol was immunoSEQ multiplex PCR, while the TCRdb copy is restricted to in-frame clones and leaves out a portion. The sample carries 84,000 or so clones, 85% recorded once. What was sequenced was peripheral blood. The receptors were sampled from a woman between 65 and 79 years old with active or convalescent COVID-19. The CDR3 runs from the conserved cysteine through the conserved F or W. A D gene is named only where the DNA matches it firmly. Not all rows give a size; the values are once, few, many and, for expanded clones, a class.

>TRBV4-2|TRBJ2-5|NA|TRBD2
TGTGCCAGCAGCTCGAGCGGGGGGGCCGGGGAGACCCAGTACTTC
CASSSSGGAGETQYF
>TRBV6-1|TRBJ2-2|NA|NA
TGTGCCAGCAGTGAGCAGGGAAGGGACACCGGGGAGCTGTTTTTT
CASSEQGRDTGELFF
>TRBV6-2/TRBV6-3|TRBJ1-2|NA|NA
TGTGCCAGCAGTTACGTTCCCAGGGCACATGGCTACACCTTC
CASSYVPRAHGYTF
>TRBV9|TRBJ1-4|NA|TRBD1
TGTGCCAGCAGCCGCCGGGACAGGGGAGATGAAAAACTGTTTTTT
CASSRRDRGDEKLFF
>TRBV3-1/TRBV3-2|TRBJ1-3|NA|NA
TGTGCCAGCAGCCAAGGAAGACAGAACTCTGGAAACACCATATATTTT
CASSQGRQNSGNTIYF
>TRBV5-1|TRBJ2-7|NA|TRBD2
TGCGCCAGCAGCTTGGGACTAGCGGGGGGCTACGAGCAGTACTTC
CASSLGLAGGYEQYF
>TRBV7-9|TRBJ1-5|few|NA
TGTGCCAGCAGCCTGGGGACAAGGGATCAGCCCCAGCATTTT
CASSLGTRDQPQHF
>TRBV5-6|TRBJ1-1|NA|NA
TGTGCCAGCAGCTTGGCATGGACAGCAAACACTGAAGCTTTCTTT
CASSLAWTANTEAFF
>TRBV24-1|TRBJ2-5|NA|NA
TGTGCCACCAAGGGGAACGAGGAGACCCAGTACTTC
CATKGNEETQYF
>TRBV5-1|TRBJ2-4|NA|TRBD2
TGCGCCAGCAGCGCGGGGACTAGCGGGGACAGGGGGGCCAAAAACATTCAGTACTTC
CASSAGTSGDRGAKNIQYF
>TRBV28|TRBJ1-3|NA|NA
TGTGCCAGCAGTCGAGGGCTCAACGGAAACACCATATATTTT
CASSRGLNGNTIYF
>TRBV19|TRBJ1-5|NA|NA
TGTGCCAGTAGTGTGGGGGGTAATCAGCCCCAGCATTTT
CASSVGGNQPQHF
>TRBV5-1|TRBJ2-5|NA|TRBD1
TGCGCCAGCAGCTTGACAGGGGGCCTGGAGACCCAGTACTTC
CASSLTGGLETQYF
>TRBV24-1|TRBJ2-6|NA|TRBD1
TGTGCCACCAGTGGCGCGACAGGGGCGAGGGGGGCCAACGTCCTGACTTTC
CATSGATGARGANVLTF
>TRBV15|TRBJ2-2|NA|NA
TGTGCCACCAGCAGAGATCAGTCCGGGGAGCTGTTTTTT
CATSRDQSGELFF
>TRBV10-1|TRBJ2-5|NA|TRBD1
TGCGCCAGCAGTGAGTGGGGGACAGGGAGAGAGACCCAGTACTTC
CASSEWGTGRETQYF
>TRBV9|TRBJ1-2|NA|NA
TGTGCCAGCAGCCCGAGCGCCGGGGGTAGTAATGACCATACGTATGGCTACACCTTC
CASSPSAGGSNDHTYGYTF
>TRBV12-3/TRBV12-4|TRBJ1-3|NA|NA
TGTGCCAGTCAGGTCTTGGCAAACACCATATATTTT
CASQVLANTIYF
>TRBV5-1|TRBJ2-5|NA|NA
TGCGCCAGCAGCCCTAACCAAGAGACCCAGTACTTC
CASSPNQETQYF
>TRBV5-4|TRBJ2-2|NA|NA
TGTGCCAGCAGCGTCAGGTTCCCCATTCAGGGTACCGGGGAGCTGTTTTTT
CASSVRFPIQGTGELFF
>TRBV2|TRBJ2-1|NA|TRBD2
TGTGCCAGCAGACTAGCGCAACTTGAGCAGTTCTTC
CASRLAQLEQFF
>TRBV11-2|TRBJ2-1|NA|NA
TGTGCCAGCAGCTCCGTCCTCTGGACCGGAGGAAATGAGCAGTTCTTC
CASSSVLWTGGNEQFF
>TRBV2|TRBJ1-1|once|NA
TGTGCCAGCAGCACACAGGGGAACACTGAAGCTTTCTTT
CASSTQGNTEAFF
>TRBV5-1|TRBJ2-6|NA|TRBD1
TGCGCCAGCAGCTGGACAGGGGGAGCTGGGGCCAACGTCCTGACTTTC
CASSWTGGAGANVLTF
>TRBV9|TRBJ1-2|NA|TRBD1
TGTGCCAGCAGCCCGTCCGGGACAGGGGGCCAAGGTGGCTACACCTTC
CASSPSGTGGQGGYTF
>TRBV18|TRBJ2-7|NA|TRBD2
TGTGCCAGCACCGGCGGGGGGGCCTTCGAGCAGTACTTC
CASTGGGAFEQYF
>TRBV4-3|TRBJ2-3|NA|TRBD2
TGCGCCAGCAGCGGCGGGGGGGTGGTCACAGATACGCAGTATTTT
CASSGGGVVTDTQYF
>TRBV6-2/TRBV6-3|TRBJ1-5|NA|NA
TGTGCCAGCAGTTACGGCCAGATCAATCAGCCCCAGCATTTT
CASSYGQINQPQHF
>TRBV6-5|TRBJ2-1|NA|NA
TGTGCCAGCAGTTACTCGTCCGGGTTTGAGCAGTTCTTC
CASSYSSGFEQFF
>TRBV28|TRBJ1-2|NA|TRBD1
TGTGCCAGCAGTTTGGCAGGGGGCCGTGGTGGCTACACCTTC
CASSLAGGRGGYTF
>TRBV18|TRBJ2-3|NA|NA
TGTGCCAGCTCACCTTGGGCTCCCGGCCTCACAGATACGCAGTATTTT
CASSPWAPGLTDTQYF
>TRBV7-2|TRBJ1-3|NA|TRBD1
TGTGCCAGCAGCAGAGAACGACAGGGCTCTGGAAACACCATATATTTT
CASSRERQGSGNTIYF
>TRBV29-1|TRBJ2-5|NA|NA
TGCAGCGCACACACCGGGGAGGAGACCCAGTACTTC
CSAHTGEETQYF
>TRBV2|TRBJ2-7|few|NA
TGTGCCAGCAGTACAGGGTACGACGACGAGCAGTACTTC
CASSTGYDDEQYF
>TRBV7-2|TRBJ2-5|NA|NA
TGTGCCAGCAGCTTAGGGGCGGGAACGGAGACCCAGTACTTC
CASSLGAGTETQYF
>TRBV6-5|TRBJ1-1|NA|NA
TGTGCCAGCAGTTGGAACTATGGCACTGAAGCTTTCTTT
CASSWNYGTEAFF
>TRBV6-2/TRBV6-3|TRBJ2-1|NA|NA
TGTGCCAGCAGTTACTCGCGGGGAAGCTACAATGAGCAGTTCTTC
CASSYSRGSYNEQFF
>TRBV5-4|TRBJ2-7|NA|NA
TGTGCCAGCAGCTTGGCAGGAATGAGCTCCTACGAGCAGTACTTC
CASSLAGMSSYEQYF
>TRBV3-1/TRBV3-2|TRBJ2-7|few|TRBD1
TGTGCCAGCAGCCAATTCGAGGGTGCGGACAGGGCCTACGAGCAGTACTTC
CASSQFEGADRAYEQYF
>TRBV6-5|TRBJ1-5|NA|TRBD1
TGTGCCAGCAGCCAACTACAGGGGCGTCAGCCCCAGCATTTT
CASSQLQGRQPQHF
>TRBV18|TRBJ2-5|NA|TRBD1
TGTGCCAGCTCCGGGACAGCGCAAGAGACCCAGTACTTC
CASSGTAQETQYF
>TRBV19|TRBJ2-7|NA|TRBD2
TGTGCCAGTAGTATCTCAGCGGGGTCCTACGAGCAGTACTTC
CASSISAGSYEQYF
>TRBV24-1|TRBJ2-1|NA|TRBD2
TGTGCCACCAGTGTCGGGGGGACCTACAATGAGCAGTTCTTC
CATSVGGTYNEQFF
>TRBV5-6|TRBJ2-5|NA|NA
TGTGCCAGCAGCTTCTCGACAGTGGGTGCGGAGACCCAGTACTTC
CASSFSTVGAETQYF
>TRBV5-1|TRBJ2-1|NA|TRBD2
TGCGCCAGCAGCTTGGCTAGCGGGTTTGAGCAGTTCTTC
CASSLASGFEQFF
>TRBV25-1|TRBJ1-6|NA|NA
TGTGCCAGCAGTGAAAGGCACGGGGGAAATTCACCCCTCCACTTT
CASSERHGGNSPLHF
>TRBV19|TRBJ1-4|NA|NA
TGTGCCAGTAGGATCAGGGCTTTTTCATCTAATGAAAAACTGTTTTTT
CASRIRAFSSNEKLFF
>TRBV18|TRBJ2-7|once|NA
TGTGCCAGCTCACCACGCCACACCAGCTACGAGCAGTACTTC
CASSPRHTSYEQYF